This TCR beta chain originates from a study of T cell repertoires in cytomegalovirus infection. Study-wide points: Dominating the ex vivo response were TCR beta clonotypes that were CMV-specific and HLA-C-restricted.

TCRdb reprocessed the reads via MiXCR and lists one record per CDR3 protein. The profile shows 300,000 to 400,000 distinct CDR3 sequences, around 9.5% of them singletons. Trimming took 7 bases from V and 2 from J, leaving 23 bases between them. This CDR3 has 17 residues. Looked up from germline, CDR1 is SGHVS and CDR2 is FQNEAQ. This clonotype was recorded at least ten times. Its antigen is currently unknown. This sequence originates from a human donor in good health (CMV status not recorded). Some clones in this sample may be carry-over from other donors' samples. Sequenced sample: PBMCs. The chain combines TRBV7-8 with TRBJ1-1; tentative D call: TRBD1 (5 bases). The CDR3 DNA reads TGTGCCAGCATCCAATTTGTTGGGGCCACGGGAAACACTGAAGCTTTCTTT. Its protein is CASIQFVGATGNTEAFF. The variable domain in full, with the rest retrieved from reference TRBV7-8 and TRBJ1-1, is GAGVSQSPRYKVAKRGQDVALRCDPISGHVSLFWYQQALGQGPEFLTYFQNEAQLDKSGLPSDRFFAERPEGSVSTLKIQRTQQEDSAVYLCASIQFVGATGNTEAFFGQGTRLTVV.